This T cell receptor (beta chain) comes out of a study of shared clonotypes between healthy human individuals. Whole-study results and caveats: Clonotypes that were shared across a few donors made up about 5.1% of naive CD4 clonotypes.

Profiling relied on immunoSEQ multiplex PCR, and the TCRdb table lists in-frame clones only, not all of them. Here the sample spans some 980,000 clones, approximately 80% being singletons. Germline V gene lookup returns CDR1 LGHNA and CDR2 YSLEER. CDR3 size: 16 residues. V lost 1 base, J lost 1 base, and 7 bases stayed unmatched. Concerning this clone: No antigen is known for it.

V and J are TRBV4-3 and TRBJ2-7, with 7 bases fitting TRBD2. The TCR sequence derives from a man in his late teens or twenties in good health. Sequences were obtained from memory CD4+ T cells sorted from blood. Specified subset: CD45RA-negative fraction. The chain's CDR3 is CASSQGAGVGSYEQYF. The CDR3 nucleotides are TGCGCCAGCAGCCAAGGGGCGGGGGTAGGTTCCTACGAGCAGTACTTC.